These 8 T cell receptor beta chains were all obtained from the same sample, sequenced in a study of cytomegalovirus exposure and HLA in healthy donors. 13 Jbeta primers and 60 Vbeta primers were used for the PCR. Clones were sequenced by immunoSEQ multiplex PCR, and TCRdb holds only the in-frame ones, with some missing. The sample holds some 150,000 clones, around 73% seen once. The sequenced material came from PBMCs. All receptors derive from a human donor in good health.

The CDR3 nucleotides are TGTGCCAGCAGTCCTACTAGAAAATACAATGAGCAGTTCTTC. Its translation: CASSPTRKYNEQFF. The gene calls are TRBV28 and TRBJ2-1; D is possibly TRBD2 (5 bases). The V end was cut by 5 bases, the J end by 4 bases, with 12 bases between. This CDR3 is 14 amino acids long. Germline V gene lookup returns CDR1 MDHEN and CDR2 SYDVKM. The full variable domain, rest sourced from reference TRBV28 and TRBJ2-1, is DVKVTQSSRYLVKRTGEKVFLECVQDMDHENMFWYRQDPGLGLRLIYFSYDVKMKEKGDIPEGYSVSREKKERFSLILESASTNQTSMYLCASSPTRKYNEQFFGPGTRLTVL.

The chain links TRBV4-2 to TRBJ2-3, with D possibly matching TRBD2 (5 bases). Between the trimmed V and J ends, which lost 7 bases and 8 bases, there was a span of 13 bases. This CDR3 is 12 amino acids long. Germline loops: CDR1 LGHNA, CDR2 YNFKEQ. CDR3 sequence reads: CASTGLAGTQYF. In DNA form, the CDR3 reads TGTGCCAGCACCGGACTGGCTGGTACGCAGTATTTT.

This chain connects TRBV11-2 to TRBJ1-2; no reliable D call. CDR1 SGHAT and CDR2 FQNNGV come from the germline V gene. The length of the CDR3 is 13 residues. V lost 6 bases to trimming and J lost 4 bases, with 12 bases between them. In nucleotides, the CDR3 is TGTGCCAGCAGTCCTGGGCCCGCCTATGGCTACACCTTC. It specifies CASSPGPAYGYTF.

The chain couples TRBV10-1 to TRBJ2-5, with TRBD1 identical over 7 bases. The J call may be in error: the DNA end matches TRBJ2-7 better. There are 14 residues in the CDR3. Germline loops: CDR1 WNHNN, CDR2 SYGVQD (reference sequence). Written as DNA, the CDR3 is TGCGCCAGCAGTGGGGACAGATTAGTAGACGAGCAGTACTTC. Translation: CASSGDRLVDEQYF.

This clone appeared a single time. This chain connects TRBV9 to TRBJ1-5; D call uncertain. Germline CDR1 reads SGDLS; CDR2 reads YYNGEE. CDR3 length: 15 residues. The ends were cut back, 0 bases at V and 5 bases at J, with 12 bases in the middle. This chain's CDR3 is CASSVAGQSYQPQHF. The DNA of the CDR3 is TGTGCCAGCAGCGTAGCTGGGCAGAGTTATCAGCCCCAGCATTTT.

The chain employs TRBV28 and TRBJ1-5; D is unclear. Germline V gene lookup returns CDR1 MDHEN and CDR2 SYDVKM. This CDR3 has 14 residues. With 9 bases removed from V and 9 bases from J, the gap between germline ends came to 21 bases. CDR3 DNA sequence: TGTGCCAGTCTGAGAGGGTGGGCGGATGGGCCCCAGCATTTT. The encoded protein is CASLRGWADGPQHF. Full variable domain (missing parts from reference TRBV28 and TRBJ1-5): DVKVTQSSRYLVKRTGEKVFLECVQDMDHENMFWYRQDPGLGLRLIYFSYDVKMKEKGDIPEGYSVSREKKERFSLILESASTNQTSMYLCASLRGWADGPQHFGDGTRLSIL.

DNA for the CDR3: TGTGCCAGCAGTGTTCGCCGGGAGGGTGGTGAGCAGTTCTTC. This gives the protein CASSVRREGGEQFF. The chain uses TRBV2 and TRBJ2-1; 8 bases are shared with TRBD2. CDR1 and CDR2 (germline): SNHLY, FYNNEI. The CDR3 has 14 amino acids. V trimming: 4 bases; J trimming: 9 bases; junction bases outside the gene matches: 8.

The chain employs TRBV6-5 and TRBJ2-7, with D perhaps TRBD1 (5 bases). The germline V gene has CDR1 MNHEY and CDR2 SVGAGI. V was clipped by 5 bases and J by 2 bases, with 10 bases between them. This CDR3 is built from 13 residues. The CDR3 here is CASSQMTAYEQYF. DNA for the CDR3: TGTGCCAGCAGTCAGATGACAGCCTACGAGCAGTACTTC.